The rows below give T cell receptor beta chains drawn from one sample of a study of blood T cell repertoires in COVID-19. Sequencing used immunoSEQ multiplex PCR; TCRdb keeps in-frame clones, though not all of them. This table has approximately 300,000 clones, roughly 85% appearing once. The sequencing sample was made of PBMCs or T cells enriched from blood (not recorded which). These receptors all stem from a woman in her twenties or thirties who had recovered from COVID-19. The CDR3 runs from the conserved cysteine through the conserved F or W. D genes are given only for firm matches. Size tells how often a clone was seen (once, few, many) or the class of an expanded clone, and some rows leave it out.

D: TRBD1
V: TRBV28
J: TRBJ1-4
size: -
CDR3: CASSQGDEKLFF
DNA: TGTGCCAGCAGCCAGGGGGACGAAAAACTGTTTTTT

D: -
V: TRBV5-1
J: TRBJ1-2
size: -
CDR3: CASSSTAGSYTF
DNA: TGCGCCAGCAGCTCGACCGCGGGAAGCTACACCTTC

D: TRBD1
V: TRBV9
J: TRBJ1-1
size: -
CDR3: CASSARGDRVNTEAFF
DNA: TGTGCCAGCAGCGCCCGGGGGGACAGGGTGAACACTGAAGCTTTCTTT

D: -
V: TRBV24-1
J: TRBJ1-1
size: -
CDR3: CATSVGEVGTEAFF
DNA: TGTGCCACCAGTGTGGGGGAGGTGGGCACTGAAGCTTTCTTT

D: TRBD1
V: TRBV9
J: TRBJ2-3
size: -
CDR3: CASSVGGQGLTDTQYF
DNA: TGTGCCAGCAGCGTAGGGGGACAGGGCCTCACAGATACGCAGTATTTT

D: -
V: TRBV4-3
J: TRBJ1-2
size: few
CDR3: CASSQERAGFGGYTF
DNA: TGCGCCAGCAGCCAAGAAAGAGCAGGGTTTGGTGGCTACACCTTC

D: TRBD1
V: TRBV19
J: TRBJ2-3
size: -
CDR3: CASSIDRTGYGHTQYF
DNA: TGTGCCAGTAGTATAGATCGGACAGGGTACGGGCACACGCAGTATTTT

D: -
V: TRBV11-2
J: TRBJ2-1
size: -
CDR3: CASSVSTAGGYNEQFF
DNA: TGTGCCAGCAGCGTAAGCACAGCCGGAGGCTACAATGAGCAGTTCTTC

D: -
V: TRBV4-3
J: TRBJ2-2
size: -
CDR3: CASSGSSASGELFF
DNA: TGCGCCAGCTCCGGATCGAGCGCGAGCGGGGAGCTGTTTTTT

D: -
V: TRBV6-5
J: TRBJ1-1
size: -
CDR3: CAARPQAGNTEAFF
DNA: TGTGCCGCAAGGCCCCAGGCAGGGAACACTGAAGCTTTCTTT

D: -
V: TRBV18
J: TRBJ1-2
size: few
CDR3: CASSGASYGYTF
DNA: TGTGCCAGCTCAGGAGCGAGCTATGGCTACACCTTC

D: -
V: TRBV6-2/TRBV6-3
J: TRBJ2-7
size: -
CDR3: CASSYPARGIEQYF
DNA: TGTGCCAGCAGTTACCCGGCTCGGGGTATCGAGCAGTACTTC

D: -
V: TRBV7-9
J: TRBJ1-5
size: -
CDR3: CASSAPGSNQPQHF
DNA: TGTGCCAGCAGCGCTCCAGGGAGCAATCAGCCCCAGCATTTT

D: -
V: TRBV6-5
J: TRBJ2-1
size: -
CDR3: CASSYFGGEQFF
DNA: TGTGCCAGCAGTTACTTTGGCGGGGAGCAGTTCTTC

D: TRBD2
V: TRBV2
J: TRBJ2-2
size: -
CDR3: CASSESGGQTGELFF
DNA: TGTGCCAGCAGTGAGTCGGGGGGGCAAACCGGGGAGCTGTTTTTT

D: -
V: TRBV12-3/TRBV12-4
J: TRBJ2-5
size: -
CDR3: CASSSQGWETQYF
DNA: TGTGCCAGCAGTTCTCAGGGTTGGGAGACCCAGTACTTC

D: -
V: TRBV7-8
J: TRBJ1-2
size: -
CDR3: CASSLVGDNYGYTF
DNA: TGTGCCAGCAGCTTAGTCGGAGATAACTATGGCTACACCTTC

D: TRBD2
V: TRBV4-2
J: TRBJ2-3
size: -
CDR3: CASSQVIGRRGGEDTQYF
DNA: TGTGCCAGCAGCCAAGTGATCGGGCGGCGGGGGGGCGAAGATACGCAGTATTTT

D: -
V: TRBV12-3/TRBV12-4
J: TRBJ1-6
size: -
CDR3: CASSTRDNSPLHF
DNA: TGTGCCAGCAGTACCCGCGATAATTCACCCCTCCACTTT

D: TRBD1
V: TRBV19
J: TRBJ1-1
size: -
CDR3: CASSGVRTGANTEAFF
DNA: TGTGCCAGTAGTGGGGTCCGGACAGGGGCGAACACTGAAGCTTTCTTT

D: TRBD2
V: TRBV10-3
J: TRBJ2-5
size: -
CDR3: CAISESLAGVAGQYF
DNA: TGTGCCATCAGTGAGTCGCTAGCGGGGGTAGCGGGCCAGTACTTC

D: TRBD1
V: TRBV19
J: TRBJ1-2
size: -
CDR3: CASSFRDRDITF
DNA: TGTGCCAGTAGTTTCCGGGACAGGGATATCACCTTC

D: TRBD1
V: TRBV19
J: TRBJ1-5
size: -
CDR3: CASSPGTGVNQPQHF
DNA: TGTGCCAGTAGCCCCGGGACAGGGGTCAATCAGCCCCAGCATTTT

D: TRBD1
V: TRBV7-2
J: TRBJ1-2
size: once
CDR3: CASSSGTASNYGYTF
DNA: TGTGCCAGCAGCTCTGGGACAGCTTCTAACTATGGCTACACCTTC

D: TRBD1
V: TRBV2
J: TRBJ2-2
size: -
CDR3: CASSRDRSSGELFF
DNA: TGTGCCAGCAGCCGGGACAGGTCCTCCGGGGAGCTGTTTTTT

D: -
V: TRBV5-1
J: TRBJ1-1
size: -
CDR3: CASTDWANTEAFF
DNA: TGCGCCAGCACCGATTGGGCGAACACTGAAGCTTTCTTT

D: -
V: TRBV5-1
J: TRBJ1-1
size: -
CDR3: CASSSDGGSLNTEAFF
DNA: TGCGCCAGCAGCTCGGACGGGGGAAGTCTGAACACTGAAGCTTTCTTT

D: TRBD1
V: TRBV10-3
J: TRBJ1-1
size: -
CDR3: CAISLDRGLTEAFF
DNA: TGTGCCATCAGTTTGGACAGGGGGCTGACTGAAGCTTTCTTT

D: -
V: TRBV30
J: TRBJ1-2
size: -
CDR3: CAWSVRQGGYTF
DNA: TGTGCCTGGAGTGTACGGCAGGGTGGCTACACCTTC

D: TRBD1
V: TRBV6-2/TRBV6-3
J: TRBJ1-1
size: once
CDR3: CASSYRLRPGQVEAFF
DNA: TGTGCCAGCAGTTACCGACTTCGACCGGGACAGGTTGAAGCTTTCTTT